A selection of T cell receptor beta chains follows, all from one sample in a study of T cell responses to AZD1222 COVID-19 vaccine. Clones were read by immunoSEQ multiplex PCR, and TCRdb kept only the in-frame ones, dropping some. This sample has over 100,000 clones; more than 70% occur once, and the top ten carry less than 4.5%. The specimen comprised peripheral blood, sampled 28 days after the second AZD1222 dose. The receptors derive from an adult who received the AZD1222 COVID-19 vaccine. The CDR3 runs from the conserved cysteine through the conserved F or W. The order of the fields is CDR3 DNA, CDR3 protein, J gene, V gene, clone size, D gene. D genes are given only for firm matches. Expanded clones are given a class, and other clones once, few, many or no size at all.

TGTGCCAGCAGTTACCAGGGTCACAACTATGGCTACACCTTC,CASSYQGHNYGYTF,TRBJ1-2,TRBV6-5,-,-
TGTGCCAGCAGCCAAGATACGGGGCTGCCCCAGCATTTT,CASSQDTGLPQHF,TRBJ1-5,TRBV3-1/TRBV3-2,-,-
TGTGCCAGCAGCGACATAGACAGGGTGAACACTGAAGCTTTCTTT,CASSDIDRVNTEAFF,TRBJ1-1,TRBV9,once,TRBD1
TGTGCCAGCCGCTTACAACCGGAGGGTGGGAAACTGTTTTTT,CASRLQPEGGKLFF,TRBJ1-4,TRBV7-2,-,-
TGCGCCAGCAGCTTTAGTCTAAACACTGAAGCTTTCTTT,CASSFSLNTEAFF,TRBJ1-1,TRBV5-1,-,-
TGTGCCAGCAGTGACCTACTAGGGTCAGGTGAGCAGTTCTTC,CASSDLLGSGEQFF,TRBJ2-1,TRBV6-1,-,-
TGTGCCAGCAGATCTGTACCGCCCGGGGAGCTGTTTTTT,CASRSVPPGELFF,TRBJ2-2,TRBV12-3/TRBV12-4,-,-
TGTGCCAGCAGCCAAGTTTGGTTAGTGGACGGGACGGACAATGAGCAGTTCTTC,CASSQVWLVDGTDNEQFF,TRBJ2-1,TRBV4-2,-,-
TGTGCCAGTAGTATATCCCCAAGTACTGAAGCTTTCTTT,CASSISPSTEAFF,TRBJ1-1,TRBV19,-,-
TGTGCCAGCAGCCTGCGGGGGGGCACAGATACGCAGTATTTT,CASSLRGGTDTQYF,TRBJ2-3,TRBV14,-,TRBD2
TGCGCCAGCAGCCGGGGCAGGAGTCCCAACTATGGCTACACCTTC,CASSRGRSPNYGYTF,TRBJ1-2,TRBV4-3,-,-
TGTGCCAGCAGTTCTGCTAACAACGGACTAGCCCCAGCCAAAAACATTCAGTACTTC,CASSSANNGLAPAKNIQYF,TRBJ2-4,TRBV28,-,TRBD2
TGTGCCAGCAGCTGGGCACCGAGCTCTGGAAACACCATATATTTT,CASSWAPSSGNTIYF,TRBJ1-3,TRBV5-4,-,-
TGTGCCAGCAGCGGACACAGGGCTGAAGCTTTCTTT,CASSGHRAEAFF,TRBJ1-1,TRBV9,-,-
TGTGCCAGCAGCCCCGGGCGGAACTATAATTCACCCCTCCACTTT,CASSPGRNYNSPLHF,TRBJ1-6,TRBV7-2,-,-
TGTGCCAGCAGTCCCCGGGTTCTGGGCTACACCTTC,CASSPRVLGYTF,TRBJ1-2,TRBV28,-,-
TGTGCCAGCAGTTCAAGGGGAGGCTATGGCTACACCTTC,CASSSRGGYGYTF,TRBJ1-2,TRBV6-2/TRBV6-3,-,-
TGTGCCAGCAGCAACGGCCCGCCAGCGGGGGGCCAAGGGGGCAATGAGCAGTTCTTC,CASSNGPPAGGQGGNEQFF,TRBJ2-1,TRBV5-4,-,TRBD2
TGTGCCAGCAGATACACCAACACTGAAGCTTTCTTT,CASRYTNTEAFF,TRBJ1-1,TRBV12-3/TRBV12-4,-,-
TGTGCCACCAGCATGGGACAGGGATTCGAAAAACTGTTTTTT,CATSMGQGFEKLFF,TRBJ1-4,TRBV15,-,TRBD1
TGTGCCAGCAGAGGACCAGGAAACACCATATATTTT,CASRGPGNTIYF,TRBJ1-3,TRBV6-6,-,-
TGTGCCAGCAGCTCCAGAGACAGGACCCTTAACACCGGGGAGCTGTTTTTT,CASSSRDRTLNTGELFF,TRBJ2-2,TRBV7-9,-,-
TGCGCCAGCAGCCAAGATTTTGGGGTGGATGAAAAACTGTTTTTT,CASSQDFGVDEKLFF,TRBJ1-4,TRBV4-3,-,-
TGTGCCAGCAGCCAAGCGGAGACCCAGTACTTC,CASSQAETQYF,TRBJ2-5,TRBV3-1/TRBV3-2,-,-
TGTGCCAGCACCGATTGGGGACTAGCGGGAAACAATGAGCAGTTCTTC,CASTDWGLAGNNEQFF,TRBJ2-1,TRBV25-1,once,TRBD2